The 19 T cell receptor beta chains in this list originate from one sample, sequenced in a study of cytotoxic CD8 clonotypes in ibrutinib-treated CLL. Clones were read by immunoSEQ multiplex PCR, and TCRdb kept only the in-frame ones, dropping some. Here the sample spans approximately 100,000 clones, almost 80% being singletons. The material sequenced was PBMCs, taken after 12 months of ibrutinib treatment. The origin of the receptors is a human donor with chronic lymphocytic leukemia.

The rearrangement uses TRBV5-4 and TRBJ2-1, with D tentatively TRBD1 (6 bases). The CDR3 has 14 residues. V dropped 3 bases and J dropped 6 bases, with 13 bases sitting between them. The germline gives CDR1 SGHNT, CDR2 YYREEE (reference sequence). As DNA, the CDR3 is TGTGCCAGCAGCTACCACGACAGGCCCAATGAGCAGTTCTTC. Translated, it gives CASSYHDRPNEQFF. Supplemented by reference TRBV5-4 and TRBJ2-1, the full variable domain reads ETGVTQSPTHLIKTRGQQVTLRCSSQSGHNTVSWYQQALGQGPQFIFQYYREEENGRGNFPPRFSGLQFPNYSSELNVNALELDDSALYLCASSYHDRPNEQFFGPGTRLTVL.

This rearrangement joins TRBV9 to TRBJ2-1, with D possibly TRBD1 on 6 matching bases. The germline V and J ends were trimmed by 0 bases and 5 bases, with 9 bases remaining between them. There are 14 residues in the CDR3. Germline lookup yields CDR1 SGDLS and CDR2 YYNGEE. The CDR3, as DNA: TGTGCCAGCAGCGTAGGCGCAGGGGACAATGAGCAGTTCTTC. It specifies CASSVGAGDNEQFF.

The rearrangement uses TRBV4-2 and TRBJ1-2; no clear D. Germline assignment: CDR1 LGHNA and CDR2 YNFKEQ. V lost 0 bases, J lost 5 bases, and 19 bases lay in between. This CDR3 contains 17 residues. The CDR3 DNA sequence: TGTGCCAGCAGCCAAGATTCTGTGATGTTCGCCCTGTATGGCTACACCTTC. It translates to CASSQDSVMFALYGYTF.

This chain uses TRBV6-6 with TRBJ1-6; D perhaps matches TRBD1 (5 bases). V dropped 2 bases and J dropped 10 bases, with 9 bases sitting between them. The CDR3 extends over 13 amino acids. The germline CDR1 and CDR2 sequences are MNHNY and SVGAGI (reference sequence). DNA of the CDR3: TGTGCCAGCAGTTACGACGGGGGGTCACCCCTCCACTTT. Translated: CASSYDGGSPLHF.

This clone was detected only once. The chain carries TRBV10-3 and TRBJ1-5; tentative D call: TRBD1 (5 bases). With 6 bases removed from V and 1 base from J, the gap between germline ends came to 13 bases. CDR3 length: 15 amino acids. Germline CDR1 ENHRY, CDR2 SYGVKD. In DNA form, the CDR3 reads TGTGCCATCAGGGCTGGGGCAGGGAGCAATCAGCCCCAGCATTTT. It codes for CAIRAGAGSNQPQHF.

V and J are TRBV5-1 and TRBJ1-2; 8 bases agree with TRBD1. Germline CDR1 reads SGHRS; CDR2 reads YFSETQ. The CDR3 is 14 amino acids. Unmatched junction bases numbered 13, after V lost 2 bases and J lost 13 bases. The CDR3 DNA reads TGCGCCAGCAGCTTAGTTTCAGGGGGCGATAGTTTCACCTTC. It specifies CASSLVSGGDSFTF.

The chain couples TRBV7-8 to TRBJ2-3; D assignment may be TRBD1 or TRBD2 (5 bases each). The CDR3 runs to 14 residues. V lost 7 bases to trimming and J lost 4 bases, with 15 bases between them. Germline V gene lookup returns CDR1 SGHVS and CDR2 FQNEAQ. CDR3 in DNA: TGTGCCAGCACCCTCCGGGGCGTTTCAGATACGCAGTATTTT. Its protein product is CASTLRGVSDTQYF.

V gene TRBV10-3 combines with J gene TRBJ2-5; 7 bases are shared with TRBD2. Germline V gene sequence: CDR1 ENHRY, CDR2 SYGVKD. The CDR3 spans 13 residues. V shed 6 bases, J shed 3 bases, and the junction held 4 bases outside the gene matches. For the CDR3, the DNA is TGTGCCATCAGCGGGGGAGGGGAAGAGACCCAGTACTTC. Encoded protein: CAISGGGEETQYF.

The chain couples TRBV19 to TRBJ1-4, with no clear D. V lost 3 bases and J 3 bases, leaving 11 bases between the germline ends. CDR1 is LNHDA and CDR2 is SQIVND in the germline V gene (reference sequence). The CDR3 runs 15 residues. This CDR3 is CASSMKRGSNEKLFF. CDR3 nucleotide sequence: TGTGCCAGTAGTATGAAACGAGGCTCTAATGAAAAACTGTTTTTT.

V and J are TRBV10-3 and TRBJ2-7; maybe TRBD1 (5 bases). The CDR3 length is 16 residues. The germline V and J ends were trimmed by 3 bases and 2 bases, with 17 bases remaining between them. From germline, CDR1 is ENHRY and CDR2 SYGVKD. Here the CDR3 reads CAISEISQGVTYEQYF. CDR3 in DNA: TGTGCCATCAGTGAAATTAGCCAGGGTGTGACCTACGAGCAGTACTTC.

This clone was seen a few times. The chain carries TRBV7-9 and TRBJ2-6; D remains unclear. Deletions cut 10 bases from V and 0 bases from J, with 7 bases between. There are 13 residues in the CDR3. Per the germline V gene, CDR1 is SEHNR and CDR2 is FQNEAQ (reference sequence). The CDR3 nucleotides read TGTGCCACGCCCCGCTCTGGGGCCAACGTCCTGACTTTC. This codes for CATPRSGANVLTF.

This sequence joins TRBV5-1 and TRBJ2-1; 10 nucleotides match TRBD2. The CDR3 has 16 residues. Germline CDR1 SGHRS, CDR2 YFSETQ. Germline trimming cut 3 bases from V and 9 bases from J; bases unmatched to any gene: 12. The CDR3 DNA sequence: TGCGCCAGCAGCTCCTCGAGCGGGGGGGCCAAGGTTGAGCAGTTCTTC. Its translation is CASSSSSGGAKVEQFF. The whole variable domain, remainder taken from reference TRBV5-1 and TRBJ2-1, is KAGVTQTPRYLIKTRGQQVTLSCSPISGHRSVSWYQQTPGQGLQFLFEYFSETQRNKGNFPGRFSGRQFSNSRSEMNVSTLELGDSALYLCASSSSSGGAKVEQFFGPGTRLTVL.

The chain joins TRBV7-2 to TRBJ2-7, with 9 bases fitting TRBD1. After removal of 8 bases from V and 6 bases from J, the junction contained 11 bases not matched to a gene. Germline V gene data show CDR1 as SGHTA and CDR2 as FQGNSA. The CDR3 has 14 amino acids. The CDR3 nucleotides are TGTGCCAGCCGCCCGAGCCGGGACAGGGCCGAGCAGTACTTC. This sequence encodes CASRPSRDRAEQYF.

The V gene is TRBV6-6, the J gene TRBJ2-3; D not certain. V lost 6 bases to trimming and J lost 7 bases, with 14 bases between them. Germline V gene data show CDR1 as MNHNY and CDR2 as SVGAGI (reference sequence). The CDR3 runs 13 residues. The CDR3 reads CASSPSETYTQYF. For the CDR3, the DNA is TGTGCCAGCAGCCCCTCCGAGACCTATACGCAGTATTTT.

This clone showed up many times. The chain uses TRBV6-1 and TRBJ1-2, with TRBD1 as a possible D gene (5 bases). The germline CDR1 and CDR2 sequences are MNHNS and SASEGT. The CDR3 is 15 residues long. V lost 4 bases, J lost 3 bases, and 15 bases lay in between. This CDR3 reads CASSASPGKDYGYTF. The CDR3 DNA is TGTGCCAGCAGTGCATCGCCAGGGAAAGACTATGGCTACACCTTC.

The chain combines TRBV2 with TRBJ1-5; D call uncertain. The CDR3 is 14 residues long. Trimming pared 3 bases from V and 5 bases from J, leaving 11 bases between. CDR1 is SNHLY and CDR2 is FYNNEI in the germline V gene. The CDR3 nucleotides read TGTGCCAGCAGTGACGGCGGGCCCCATCAGCCCCAGCATTTT. Protein: CASSDGGPHQPQHF.

This clone was seen many times. V gene TRBV11-1 combines with J gene TRBJ1-6; TRBD1 is a possible D gene (6 bases). The CDR3 length is 15 residues. Deletions cut 4 bases from V and 5 bases from J, with 12 bases between. CDR1 and CDR2 from the germline V gene are SGHAT and FQDESV (reference sequence). The CDR3 region is CASSSSGADNSPLHF. The CDR3 nucleotides read TGTGCCAGCAGCTCATCAGGGGCAGATAATTCACCCCTCCACTTT.

This chain connects TRBV6-6 to TRBJ1-5, with D possibly being TRBD1 (6 bases). V lost 10 bases and J lost 7, with 17 bases in between. Germline-derived CDR1 and CDR2 are MNHNY and SVGAGI (reference sequence). The CDR3 is 13 residues long. CDR3 nucleotide sequence: TGTGCCACCCCAGGGAGGGGGGACCAGCCCCAGCATTTT. Translating gives CATPGRGDQPQHF.

The chain recombines TRBV11-1 with TRBJ1-2; 8 nucleotides match TRBD1. This CDR3 spans 14 amino acids. Trimming removed 5 bases from V and 7 bases from J; junction bases left unmatched: 9. CDR1 and CDR2 (germline): SGHAT, FQDESV (reference sequence). This CDR3 is CASSHAARGLGYTF. CDR3 bases: TGTGCCAGCAGCCACGCGGCCAGGGGGCTTGGCTACACCTTC.